Each of the 23 T cell receptor beta chains below was sequenced from the same sample in a study of cytomegalovirus exposure and HLA in healthy donors. PCR involved 60 Vbeta and 13 Jbeta primers. The protocol was immunoSEQ multiplex PCR, while the TCRdb copy is restricted to in-frame clones and leaves out a portion. The table includes about 120,000 clones, more than 65% detected once. The sequenced sample was PBMCs. The receptors come from a man aged 18-30 years in good health and CMV-seropositive.

The V call is TRBV19, the J call TRBJ2-6, with 8 bases that match TRBD1. The CDR3 runs to 15 residues. Germline V gives CDR1 LNHDA, CDR2 SQIVND (reference sequence). V was clipped by 6 bases and J by 2 bases; unmatched bases: 3. CDR3 nucleotide sequence: TGTGCCAGTAGATCAGGGGGCGCTGGGGCCAACGTCCTGACTTTC. Its translation is CASRSGGAGANVLTF. Complete variable domain (other parts from reference TRBV19 and TRBJ2-6): DGGITQSPKYLFRKEGQNVTLSCEQNLNHDAMYWYRQDPGQGLRLIYYSQIVNDFQKGDIAEGYSVSREKKESFPLTVTSAQKNPTAFYLCASRSGGAGANVLTFGAGSRLTVL.

This chain links TRBV2 with TRBJ1-1, with a tentative D call TRBD1 (5 bases). This CDR3 contains 13 residues. Looked up from germline, CDR1 is SNHLY and CDR2 is FYNNEI. V was cut by 1 base and J by 7 bases, with 10 bases left in between. CDR3 nucleotides: TGTGCCAGCAGTGAAGGAGTGACAGTTGAAGCTTTCTTT. This encodes CASSEGVTVEAFF.

This clone has a single count. This chain links TRBV30 with TRBJ1-2; 8 nucleotides agree with TRBD1. The CDR3 runs to 14 residues. The germline V gene has CDR1 GTSNPN and CDR2 SVGIG (reference sequence). Trimming cost V 2 bases and J 8 bases; bases outside gene matches: 10. The CDR3 DNA sequence: TGTGCCTGGAGTCCGGACAGGGCGGTCGAGGGCTACACCTTC. Translation: CAWSPDRAVEGYTF.

This clone was counted a few times. The rearrangement joins TRBV7-2 to TRBJ1-4; possible D gene TRBD1, 5 bases. Germline V gives CDR1 SGHTA, CDR2 FQGNSA. V was clipped by 5 bases and J by 7 bases, with 11 bases between them. The CDR3 runs 13 residues. Written as DNA, the CDR3 is TGTGCCAGCAGCCCTCCGGGACTTGAAAAACTGTTTTTT. It translates to CASSPPGLEKLFF.

This chain connects TRBV5-1 to TRBJ2-1; no reliable D call. The V gene lost 0 bases and the J gene lost 10 bases, with 11 bases spanning the gap. The CDR3 totals 13 residues. Germline V gives CDR1 SGHRS, CDR2 YFSETQ. The CDR3 nucleotides are TGCGCCAGCAGCTTGGTGCTGGTCGGGGAGCAGTTCTTC. Translated: CASSLVLVGEQFF.

This CDR3 reads CASSFASDQETQYF. CDR3 sequence (DNA): TGCGCCAGCAGCTTCGCATCGGACCAAGAGACCCAGTACTTC. The chain joins TRBV5-1 to TRBJ2-5; no firm D call. CDR1 SGHRS and CDR2 YFSETQ come from the germline V gene. Trimming took 2 bases from V and 0 from J, leaving 8 bases between them. This CDR3 comprises 14 residues. Full variable domain (rest looked up from reference TRBV5-1 and TRBJ2-5): KAGVTQTPRYLIKTRGQQVTLSCSPISGHRSVSWYQQTPGQGLQFLFEYFSETQRNKGNFPGRFSGRQFSNSRSEMNVSTLELGDSALYLCASSFASDQETQYFGPGTRLLVL.

V usage is TRBV9 and J usage is TRBJ1-2; perhaps TRBD1 as D (5 bases). CDR3 length: 14 amino acids. The germline V and J ends were trimmed by 4 bases and 4 bases, with 14 bases remaining between them. Germline values: CDR1 SGDLS, CDR2 YYNGEE. CDR3 DNA: TGTGCCAGCAGCAGATCAGGGCCGTCCTATGGCTACACCTTC. As protein: CASSRSGPSYGYTF.

The rearrangement links TRBV6-5 to TRBJ1-1; D may be TRBD1 (6 bases). The CDR3 is made up of 15 amino acids. Germline V CDR1 and CDR2: MNHEY, SVGAGI. V was shortened by 6 bases and J by 4 bases, with 18 bases between the two germline ends. Here the CDR3 DNA reads TGTGCCAGCAGAAGGAACAGGGTCCTGGGCACTGAAGCTTTCTTT. Protein: CASRRNRVLGTEAFF.

V usage is TRBV6-1 and J usage is TRBJ2-3, with D possibly TRBD2 on 6 matching bases. Germline CDR1 is MNHNS and CDR2 is SASEGT. The CDR3 is 15 amino acids. Trimming removed 6 bases from V and 1 base from J, with 14 bases in between. The CDR3 loop reads CASSGGREGTDTQYF. The DNA for the CDR3 is TGTGCCAGCAGCGGAGGAAGGGAGGGCACAGATACGCAGTATTTT.

This chain links TRBV4-3 with TRBJ2-5; tentative D call: TRBD2 (5 bases). The CDR3 spans 16 residues. Germline CDR1 is LGHNA and CDR2 is YSLEER. V lost 0 bases to trimming and J lost 1 base, with 12 bases between them. CDR3 loop: CASSQDTSGIQETQYF. CDR3 sequence (DNA): TGCGCCAGCAGCCAAGATACGTCCGGGATCCAAGAGACCCAGTACTTC.

The chain has TRBV5-6 and TRBJ2-1; TRBD2 matches 10 bases. CDR3 length: 16 amino acids. Germline V gives CDR1 SGHDT, CDR2 YYEEEE. V shed 0 bases, J shed 6 bases, and the junction held 6 bases outside the gene matches. CDR3 in DNA: TGTGCCAGCAGCTTGGAATCTAGCGGGGGTTCCAATGAGCAGTTCTTC. Its translation: CASSLESSGGSNEQFF.

This chain links TRBV9 with TRBJ2-2, with 9 bases aligning to TRBD2. The germline gives CDR1 SGDLS, CDR2 YYNGEE. The CDR3 has 14 amino acids. The V segment lost 2 bases and the J segment 8 bases; nucleotides outside the gene matches: 4. DNA of the CDR3: TGTGCCAGCAGCGTTGTAGCGGGGGATGGGGAGCTGTTTTTT. Translating it yields CASSVVAGDGELFF.

The DNA for the CDR3 is TGTGCCATCAATGGAGGGAGCACAGATACGCAGTATTTT. This gives the protein CAINGGSTDTQYF. The rearrangement uses TRBV10-3 and TRBJ2-3, with D possibly being TRBD2 (6 bases). V was shortened by 7 bases and J by 0 bases, with 8 bases between the two germline ends. CDR1 and CDR2 from the germline V gene are ENHRY and SYGVKD. This CDR3 has 13 amino acids.

This clone was detected once. The J gene is TRBJ2-5, the V gene TRBV7-2; tentatively, D is TRBD2 (6 bases). Trimming removed 6 bases from V and 7 bases from J, with 15 bases in between. The CDR3 is 13 residues long. The V gene's germline CDR1 is SGHTA and CDR2 FQGNSA. Written as DNA, the CDR3 is TGTGCCAGCAGGGCGGGGCCCATGGGGACCCAGTACTTC. Translated, it gives CASRAGPMGTQYF.

The chain recombines TRBV29-1 with TRBJ2-3; tentative D call: TRBD2 (6 bases). Germline V gene sequence: CDR1 SQVTM, CDR2 ANQGSEA. CDR3 size: 16 residues. V was clipped by 2 bases and J by 4 bases, with 19 bases between them. CDR3 loop: CSVERMTRRAPDTQYF. The CDR3 region has the DNA TGCAGCGTTGAACGGATGACTAGAAGGGCGCCAGATACGCAGTATTTT.

The V gene is TRBV14, the J gene TRBJ1-2; 9 positions match TRBD1. This CDR3 is built from 16 residues. CDR1 and CDR2 from the germline V gene are SGHDN and FVKESK. After removal of 0 bases from V and 4 bases from J, the junction contained 6 bases not matched to a gene. This CDR3 is CASSQDYRGLVYGYTF. CDR3 nucleotides: TGTGCCAGCAGCCAAGATTACAGGGGGCTGGTCTATGGCTACACCTTC.

The chain employs TRBV7-9 and TRBJ1-1, with D hard to call. There are 17 residues in the CDR3. V gave up 5 bases and J gave up 0 bases, with 19 bases separating them. Germline V gene sequence: CDR1 SEHNR, CDR2 FQNEAQ (reference sequence). The CDR3 nucleotides are TGTGCCAGCAGCCCACGAGAGTTTACTGAAATGAACACTGAAGCTTTCTTT. Translation: CASSPREFTEMNTEAFF.

This chain connects TRBV7-8 to TRBJ2-1; possibly TRBD2 for D (5 bases). The CDR3 is 15 amino acids. Trimming took off 7 bases at V and 6 bases at J, with 19 bases between the two ends. Germline lookup yields CDR1 SGHVS and CDR2 FQNEAQ. The CDR3 sequence: CASIGGWSVGNEQFF. The CDR3 DNA sequence: TGTGCCAGCATCGGCGGGTGGTCCGTGGGCAATGAGCAGTTCTTC.

This clone appeared a few times. One end of the junction does not line up with germline, which may come from a read error. This sequence joins TRBV25-1 and TRBJ2-7, with 9 bases aligning to TRBD1. The germline V gene has CDR1 MGHDK and CDR2 SYGVNS. The CDR3 runs 12 residues. CDR3 nucleotide sequence: TGTGCCAGCAGTGACTATGGGACAGGGACCCTCTTC. It codes for CASSDYGTGTLF.

The chain carries TRBV4-2 and TRBJ2-1; 12 positions agree with TRBD2. The CDR3 is 16 amino acids. The germline V gene has CDR1 LGHNA and CDR2 YNFKEQ. Trimming took 5 bases from V and 5 from J; bases not matched to a gene: 7. In DNA form, the CDR3 reads TGTGCCAGCAGCTTAGTAGGACTAGCGGGGAACAATGAGCAGTTCTTC. This gives the protein CASSLVGLAGNNEQFF.

This chain uses TRBV14 with TRBJ1-4, with D possibly TRBD1 on 5 matching bases. Germline CDR1 and CDR2: SGHDN and FVKESK. There are 16 residues in the CDR3. Trimming pared 4 bases from V and 8 bases from J, leaving 20 bases between. Here the CDR3 DNA reads TGTGCCAGCAGCCCCCTCAGGGATGCTAGGCGGGAAAAACTGTTTTTT. This gives the protein CASSPLRDARREKLFF.

This chain uses TRBV10-3 with TRBJ1-2, with 7 bases identical to TRBD1. The CDR3 runs 17 residues. The germline V gene encodes CDR1 ENHRY and CDR2 SYGVKD. Germline trimming cut 5 bases from V and 4 bases from J; bases unmatched to any gene: 16. Written as DNA, the CDR3 is TGTGCCATCAGTAACAGGGGCGACGGTGGTAGCGGCTATGGCTACACCTTC. Translation gives CAISNRGDGGSGYGYTF.

V and J are TRBV25-1 and TRBJ1-1, with D maybe TRBD1 (5 bases). Trimming took 6 bases from V and 3 from J, leaving 14 bases between them. The CDR3 has 14 residues. Germline CDR1 is MGHDK and CDR2 is SYGVNS. CDR3 loop: CASSHDSLDTEAFF. DNA for the CDR3: TGTGCCAGCAGCCATGACAGTTTGGACACTGAAGCTTTCTTT.